The entry that follows covers one T cell receptor (beta chain) sequence. The target of this receptor is not known. Base qualities are not recorded, but no much larger clone differs from it by a single base. The sample is drawn from a study of OX40 agonist ivuxolimab in advanced cancers. Background on the whole study: The costimulatory receptor OX40 (CD134) was targeted by ivuxolimab, a fully human IgG2 agonistic monoclonal antibody. Intravenous ivuxolimab was administered to patients every 2 weeks at six dose levels: 0.01, 0.1, 0.3, 1.5, 3 and 10 mg/kg. In the dose-escalation cohort, roughly 82% of patients were male, and the mean age was approximately 60 years with a range of about 20 to 79. Among the roughly 52 dose-escalation patients, 19 had hepatocellular carcinoma, some 15 melanoma, 9 renal cell carcinoma and 9 head and neck cancer. Partial responses occurred in three dose-escalation patients, of whom one had hepatocellular carcinoma and two had cutaneous melanoma. The purpose of peripheral TCRbeta sequencing was to test whether ivuxolimab changed TCR sequence diversity and led to clonal T-cell expansion. The monotherapy dose-escalation portion (N ≈ 52 patients) of the phase I ivuxolimab trial is reported in the paper. Prior anti-PD-1, anti-PD-L1 or anti-CTLA-4 therapy was permitted, and 30% to 50% of dose-escalation patients had received checkpoint inhibitors.

The trial excluded patients who had a history of autoimmune disease or who were on systemic immunosuppression. In every dose cohort, peripheral blood was drawn for TCR sequencing at baseline, cycle 4 day 1, and cycle 7 day 1. The samples were drawn from a first-in-human, open-label, multicenter phase I dose-escalation trial of ivuxolimab. Adults with locally advanced or metastatic melanoma, renal cell carcinoma, hepatocellular carcinoma or head and neck squamous cell carcinoma were enrolled in the trial. Before TCR sequencing, CD4+ T cells and CD8+ T cells from peripheral blood were sorted into separate populations. From the germline V gene, CDR1 is SGHVS and CDR2 is FQNEAQ. The CDR3, cysteine through phenylalanine, is 15 amino acids long. This entry keeps only the CDR3 DNA: 45 bases, framed from base 1. After removal of 4 bases from V and 10 bases from J, the junction retains 9 bases not matched to a gene.

For sequencing of the TCRbeta CDR3 region, genomic DNA was extracted from the sorted cells. The immunoSEQ Assay was used to sequence the TCRbeta CDR3 regions. TCRdb carries this immuneACCESS record with in-frame sequences only. Its versions omit some clonotypes, under half of them owing to an unresolved V gene in the studies checked, with the rest unexplained. The sample table contains some 100,000 clones; only one count was recorded for 90% of them. The ten largest clonotypes hold under 0.4% of the sample. Results and caveats for the whole study, not just this receptor: After ivuxolimab, more expanded clones were found on average in CD8+ T cells than in CD4+ T cells. The antigen specificity of the clonally expanded peripheral T cells was not determined. Low levels of normalized T-cell clonal expansion were also seen in some patients who did not respond. Partial responders in the 0.1-3.0 mg/kg groups had among the lowest normalized peripheral clonal expansion, especially among CD8+ T cells. At doses from 0.1 to 3.0 mg/kg, clonal expansion was seen in both CD4+ and CD8+ blood T cells between baseline and week 6.

The specimen was CD4+ or CD8+ T cells sorted from blood, collected in a trial of the OX40 agonist ivuxolimab. Recombination joined TRBV7-8 with TRBJ2-1, with 11 bases matching TRBD2. The clonotype comes from an adult with an advanced solid tumor such as melanoma, head and neck, liver or kidney cancer. The CDR3: CASSSTLAGGQEQFF. The nucleotide sequence reads as follows: TGTGCCAGCAGCTCTACTCTAGCGGGAGGCCAAGAGCAGTTCTTC.